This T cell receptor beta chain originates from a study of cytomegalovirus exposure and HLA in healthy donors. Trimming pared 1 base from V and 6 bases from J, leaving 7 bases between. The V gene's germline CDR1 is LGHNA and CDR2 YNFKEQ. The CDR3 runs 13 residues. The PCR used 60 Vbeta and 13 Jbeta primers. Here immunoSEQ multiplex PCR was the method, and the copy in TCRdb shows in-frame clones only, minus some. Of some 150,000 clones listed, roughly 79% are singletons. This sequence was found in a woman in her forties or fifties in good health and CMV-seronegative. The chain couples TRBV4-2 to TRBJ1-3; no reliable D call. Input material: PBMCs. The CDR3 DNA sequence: TGTGCCAGCAGCCAAGGAGAGGAAAACACCATATATTTT. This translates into CASSQGEENTIYF.